The 8 T cell receptor beta chains given below trace back to one sample, sequenced in a study of blood T cell repertoires in COVID-19. This table comes from immunoSEQ multiplex PCR, and its TCRdb copy is limited to in-frame clones, with some not included. The sample yields tens of thousands of clones, roughly 87% seen once. The sample comprised peripheral blood. All receptors come from a man between 45 and 60 years old with active COVID-19.

A few counts support this clone. The chain carries TRBV7-9 and TRBJ2-1; TRBD2 matches at 11 bases. The germline gives CDR1 SEHNR, CDR2 FQNEAQ (reference sequence). With V trimmed by 11 bases and J by 9 bases, 9 bases remained unmatched. The CDR3 contains 13 residues. CDR3 in amino acids: CAPGLAGGSEQFF. The DNA for the CDR3 is TGTGCCCCGGGGCTAGCGGGGGGTTCTGAGCAGTTCTTC.

The chain recombines TRBV5-1 with TRBJ2-3; a possible D gene is TRBD2 (5 bases). The V end was cut by 0 bases, the J end by 0 bases, with 5 bases between. The length of the CDR3 is 14 residues. Germline assignment: CDR1 SGHRS and CDR2 YFSETQ. CDR3 protein: CASSLGGSTDTQYF. The CDR3 DNA reads as TGCGCCAGCAGCTTGGGCGGGAGCACAGATACGCAGTATTTT.

V gene TRBV6-2 or TRBV6-3 combines with J gene TRBJ2-7; 11 bases align to TRBD1. The CDR3 has 15 amino acids. The J segment lost 5 bases and the V segment lost 6 bases, leaving 9 bases of the junction unmatched. Germline V gene lookup returns CDR1 MNHEY and CDR2 SVGEGT. This chain's CDR3 is CASSPPRTGGNEQYF. CDR3 in DNA: TGTGCCAGCAGCCCTCCCCGGACAGGGGGCAACGAGCAGTACTTC.

The rearrangement uses TRBV28 and TRBJ2-1; TRBD1 aligns across 9 bases. Germline-derived CDR1 and CDR2 are MDHEN and SYDVKM. V dropped 2 bases and J dropped 7; count of bases not matched to a gene: 12. This CDR3 has 17 amino acids. The CDR3 bases are TGTGCCAGCAGTTTAGGCACCAAGGGACAGGGAAGAAATGAGCAGTTCTTC. Translated: CASSLGTKGQGRNEQFF.

CDR3 nucleotide sequence: TGTGCCAGCAGCGTAGACTCGTCTAATGAAAAACTGTTTTTT. This gives the protein CASSVDSSNEKLFF. V gene TRBV9 combines with J gene TRBJ1-4, with D hard to call. This CDR3 comprises 14 residues. V lost 0 bases to trimming and J lost 3 bases, with 6 bases between them. The germline gives CDR1 SGDLS, CDR2 YYNGEE.

The V call is TRBV28, the J call TRBJ1-2; D is unclear. This CDR3 is 13 amino acids long. Trimming took off 3 bases at V and 8 bases at J, with 13 bases between the two ends. CDR1 and CDR2 from the germline V gene are MDHEN and SYDVKM. The CDR3 reads CASSFPGIGGYTF. In DNA, the CDR3 is TGTGCCAGCAGTTTTCCGGGGATAGGGGGCTACACCTTC.

This sequence joins TRBV28 and TRBJ1-3, with D hard to call. This CDR3 has 17 amino acids. The germline V gene encodes CDR1 MDHEN and CDR2 SYDVKM. Trimming left V 3 bases short and J 0 bases short, with 15 bases between. CDR3 nucleotide sequence: TGTGCCAGCAGTTTCGGGAACGCTGCCTTCTCTGGAAACACCATATATTTT. The encoded protein is CASSFGNAAFSGNTIYF.

This clone was picked up one time. The V and J genes are TRBV5-6 and TRBJ2-7; 7 bases match TRBD1. J was trimmed by 3 bases and V by 0 bases; bases with no gene match: 6. The CDR3 loop spans 15 amino acids. Germline CDR1 SGHDT, CDR2 YYEEEE. The DNA of the CDR3 is TGTGCCAGCAGCTTGGTCCAAGGGGGCTACTACGAGCAGTACTTC. This codes for CASSLVQGGYYEQYF.